The clone carrying this T cell receptor (beta chain) appeared many times. The antigen remains undetermined. This specimen belongs to a study of T-cell reconstitution after alpha-beta-depleted transplantation in children. Findings and limits, study-wide: Recipient T cells and thymic progenitors that survived were the source of the high TCRbeta diversity seen at day 60 in some patients.

Preparation of the TCRbeta library was carried out with unique molecular identifiers. A single record per CDR3 protein comes from TCRdb applying MiXCR to the PCR reads. The sample records roughly 20,000 distinct CDR3 sequences, 10% to 15% being singletons. The CDR3 has 14 amino acids. The material sequenced was PBMCs, mostly from graft donor cells, taken 60 days after TCRalphabeta/CD19-depleted stem cell transplant. This TCR derives from a female patient aged 2-9 years who had a stem cell transplant for congenital amegakaryocytic thrombocytopenia, so the T cells may come from the graft donor. The chain links TRBV21-1 to TRBJ1-1. TRBV21-1 is shown as a pseudogene. The CDR3 spells CASPHRRMNTEAFF. The CDR3 DNA is TGTGCCAGCCCACACCGCCGCATGAACACTGAAGCTTTCTTT.